Each of the 5 T cell receptor beta chains below was sequenced from the same sample in a study of blood T cell repertoires in COVID-19. The method was immunoSEQ multiplex PCR; TCRdb's version includes in-frame clones alone and lacks a portion of them. The sample lists under 150,000 clones, around 79% occurring once. The sequenced sample was peripheral blood. The receptors here all came from a man between 45 and 60 years old with active or convalescent COVID-19.

This clone was found a few times. The chain carries TRBV2 and TRBJ2-1; D is uncertain. CDR1 SNHLY and CDR2 FYNNEI come from the germline V gene. V dropped 8 bases and J dropped 0 bases, with 11 bases sitting between them. The CDR3 spans 14 residues. The CDR3 DNA follows: TGTGCCAGCCCGATTAGAGGCTCCTACAATGAGCAGTTCTTC. It is translated as CASPIRGSYNEQFF.

The genes are TRBV4-2 and TRBJ2-7, with D hard to call. Looked up from germline, CDR1 is LGHNA and CDR2 is YNFKEQ. V was trimmed by 3 bases and J by 3 bases, leaving 9 bases between them. The CDR3 loop spans 13 amino acids. CDR3 amino acids: CASSHQTFYEQYF. CDR3 DNA: TGTGCCAGCAGCCACCAGACATTCTACGAGCAGTACTTC.

V and J are TRBV29-1 and TRBJ2-7, with 10 bases aligning to TRBD2. Losses at the gene ends were 1 base for V and 2 bases for J; bases not matched to a gene: 5. The CDR3 contains 15 residues. Germline V gene data show CDR1 as SQVTM and CDR2 as ANQGSEA. Here the CDR3 reads CSVEGGLAGAYEQYF. CDR3 nucleotides: TGCAGCGTTGAAGGGGGCCTAGCGGGAGCCTACGAGCAGTACTTC.

The rearrangement joins TRBV7-3 to TRBJ2-3; no clear D. CDR1 is SGHTA, CDR2 FQGTGA, per germline. Between the trimmed V and J ends, which lost 2 bases and 3 bases, there was a span of 12 bases. This CDR3 has 15 amino acids. The chain's CDR3 is CASSLDLGGTDTQYF. The CDR3 nucleotides read TGTGCCAGCAGCTTAGATCTTGGCGGAACAGATACGCAGTATTTT.

This clone was observed a few times. V usage is TRBV7-9 and J usage is TRBJ2-1, with a tentative D call TRBD1 (7 bases). Germline loops: CDR1 SEHNR, CDR2 FQNEAQ (reference sequence). The ends were cut back, 6 bases at V and 7 bases at J, with 10 bases in the middle. The CDR3 has 12 amino acids. The CDR3 loop reads CASSPGGNEQFF. In DNA form, the CDR3 reads TGTGCCAGCAGTCCAGGGGGGAATGAGCAGTTCTTC.